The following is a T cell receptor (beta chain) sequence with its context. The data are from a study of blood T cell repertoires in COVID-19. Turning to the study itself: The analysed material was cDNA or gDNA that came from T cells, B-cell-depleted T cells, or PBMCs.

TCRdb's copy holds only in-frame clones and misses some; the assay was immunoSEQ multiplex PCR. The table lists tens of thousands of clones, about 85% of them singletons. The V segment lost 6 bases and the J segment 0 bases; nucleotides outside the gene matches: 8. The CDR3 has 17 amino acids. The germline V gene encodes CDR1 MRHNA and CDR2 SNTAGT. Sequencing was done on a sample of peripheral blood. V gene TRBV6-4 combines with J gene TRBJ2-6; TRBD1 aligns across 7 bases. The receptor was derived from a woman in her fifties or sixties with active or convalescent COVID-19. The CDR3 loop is CASSGRQGNSGANVLTF. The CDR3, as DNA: TGTGCCAGCAGCGGGCGACAGGGAAACTCTGGGGCCAACGTCCTGACTTTC.